This TCR beta chain was observed in a study of T cells in Graves' hyperthyroidism and ophthalmopathy (dated by TCRdb to the late 2010s). Regarding the research as a whole: Peripheral blood samples were taken at initial diagnosis, before any treatment was given. In addition, the study compared T-cell repertoires in thyroid tissue and in blood from six Graves' hyperthyroidism patients. Once sampling was done, hyperthyroidism patients were given methimazole at a starting dose of 30 mg daily, whereas ophthalmopathy patients were given high-dose intravenous methylprednisolone. TCR Vbeta CDR3 sequencing of 135 peripheral blood samples (around 45 ophthalmopathy, 75 to 80 hyperthyroidism and roughly 17 progressor patients) is reported in the paper. TCR V-J signatures able to tell the groups apart were searched for in a discovery cohort of 90 to 100 patients, of whom 40 to 45 had Graves' ophthalmopathy and roughly 57 had stable Graves' hyperthyroidism. The approximately 100 discovery patients were divided at random into training and test sets in a 7:3 ratio. Whether ophthalmopathy could be predicted prospectively was tested in an independent validation cohort made up of about 20 hyperthyroidism patients plus 17 patients who later progressed to ophthalmopathy.

In the ophthalmopathy patients, disease was moderately to severely active, with a Clinical Activity Score of 3 or more, a NOSPECS grade of 4 or more, and a duration of less than 3 months. Exclusion was applied to patients with uncontrolled infections, other autoimmune diseases, pregnancy or lactation. Diagnoses were established on the basis of clinical symptoms, serum thyroxine and TRAb, thyroid ultrasound, and orbital computed tomography. PBMCs were isolated from about 9.2 ml of fresh peripheral blood by Ficoll-Paque density gradient centrifugation. Total RNA was extracted with Trizol reagent, and quality was checked on an Agilent 2100 Bioanalyzer. Measured from the cysteine to the phenylalanine, the CDR3 is 14 residues long. The sequence is cut down to CDR3 DNA, 42 bases in frame from base 1. Deletion took 0 bases off V and 4 bases off J, with a span of 7 bases between the germline ends. For CDR1 and CDR2, the germline V gene (reference sequence) lists LGHDT and YNNKEL.

The TCR beta CDR3 regions were amplified from RNA transcripts. For the first round of RT-PCR on the TCR CDR3, the HTBI primer set was used together with the Qiagen OneStep RT-PCR kit. A second multiplex PCR round built the libraries, followed by size selection and purification. Libraries were sequenced paired-end with 100 bp reads on an Illumina HiSeq2000. Per the original workflow: SOAPnuke was used to process the raw data, removing reads that contained adapters or uncalled bases, had a mean Phred below 15, or lacked an exact match to the constant primer or identifier. High-quality paired reads were merged with COPE v1.2.5, and unique nucleotide sequences were defined as clonotypes. MiTCR v1.1 was used to align the clonotypes against IMGT TRBV, TRBD and TRBJ reference segments. Only V-J combinations with frequency above 0.0001, covering approximately 99% of repertoires, were analysed. A TCS score was defined as the ratio of F50 (clonal expansion) to E x V (chaos), with BLOSUM62-based TCRdist applied between CDR3 peptides within each V-J. Welch's t-statistics and random forest reduced approximately 520 V-J features to around 14, which were used in a naive Bayes classifier (R e1071). TCRdb passed the public sequencing reads through fastp at Q25 and MiXCR, retaining productive beta sequences. Here each entry gathers all rows of one CDR3 protein and keeps the most common genes and DNA. TCRdb's processing, not the study's, gives the V and J calls here. Recorded for this sample are 250,000 to 300,000 distinct CDR3 sequences; less than 20% of them occurred a single time. The top ten constitute under 40% of the sample.

This clonotype was picked up many times. Its antigen remains undetermined. No much larger clonotype is one base removed from it; base qualities were not supplied. Study-level results and caveats: Sample size was not statistically predetermined, and blinding of investigators to group allocation was not performed. Most expanded thyroid clonotypes (frequency above 0.001) were also detected in blood, a finding suggesting that blood repertoires may reflect thyroid immune responses. In validation, progression to ophthalmopathy was predicted by the model with 55% to 71% sensitivity and 72.22% specificity, a median of roughly six months before onset. Ophthalmopathy was separated from stable hyperthyroidism by a 13 V-J signature model, with just over 85% sensitivity and roughly 81% specificity obtained in cross-validation and 80%/75% obtained in testing.

Sequencing input: blood. The rearranged segments are TRBV3-1 and TRBJ1-5, with the D gene not confidently named. This clonotype originated in a man in his fifties with Graves' ophthalmopathy. Here the CDR3 is given as CASSQDSGNQPQHF. The nucleotides are TGTGCCAGCAGCCAAGATTCGGGAAATCAGCCCCAGCATTTT.